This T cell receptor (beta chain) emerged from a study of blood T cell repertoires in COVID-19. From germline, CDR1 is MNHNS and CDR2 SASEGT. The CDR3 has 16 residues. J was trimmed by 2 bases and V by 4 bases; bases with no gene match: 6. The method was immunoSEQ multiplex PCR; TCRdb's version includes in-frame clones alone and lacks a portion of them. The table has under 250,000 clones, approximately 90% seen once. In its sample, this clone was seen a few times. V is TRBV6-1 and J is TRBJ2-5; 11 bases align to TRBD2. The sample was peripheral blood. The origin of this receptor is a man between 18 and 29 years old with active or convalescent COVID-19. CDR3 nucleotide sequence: TGTGCCAGCAGTGGTGGGACTAGCGGTATACAAGAGACCCAGTACTTC. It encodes CASSGGTSGIQETQYF.